The rows below give T cell receptor beta chains drawn from one sample of a study of cytomegalovirus exposure and HLA in healthy donors. The method was immunoSEQ multiplex PCR; TCRdb's version includes in-frame clones alone and lacks a portion of them. The repertoire has 200,000 or so clones, roughly 80% of them found once; the top ten carry over 2.5%. Material for sequencing was PBMCs. Every receptor here comes from a woman aged 45-60 years in good health and CMV-seropositive. Each CDR3 is given with its conserved first and last residue. The order of the fields is clone size, V gene, J gene, D gene, CDR3 protein, CDR3 DNA. D genes are given only for firm matches. Clone size is given for some rows only: seen once, a few or many times, or a class if the clone is expanded.

size: once; V: TRBV30; J: TRBJ1-2; D: .; CDR3: CAWSVTGPGNYGYTF; DNA: TGTGCCTGGAGTGTAACTGGACCGGGGAACTATGGCTACACCTTC
size: .; V: TRBV7-6; J: TRBJ2-3; D: .; CDR3: CASSRRGADTQYF; DNA: TGTGCCAGCAGCCGGAGGGGAGCAGATACGCAGTATTTT
size: .; V: TRBV5-6; J: TRBJ2-5; D: TRBD2; CDR3: CASSLGRGGKETQYF; DNA: TGTGCCAGCAGCTTGGGGCGGGGGGGCAAAGAGACCCAGTACTTC
size: .; V: TRBV7-2; J: TRBJ1-1; D: .; CDR3: CASSQLQGNTEAFF; DNA: TGTGCCAGCAGCCAACTTCAGGGGAACACTGAAGCTTTCTTT
size: .; V: TRBV6-5; J: TRBJ2-1; D: .; CDR3: CASTLTQGTYNEQFF; DNA: TGTGCCAGCACATTGACACAGGGAACCTACAATGAGCAGTTCTTC
size: .; V: TRBV9; J: TRBJ1-3; D: .; CDR3: CASSVSGTAGNTIYF; DNA: TGTGCCAGCAGCGTAAGTGGCACCGCTGGAAACACCATATATTTT
size: .; V: TRBV6-1; J: TRBJ2-7; D: TRBD2; CDR3: CASKEPGRGYEQYF; DNA: TGTGCCAGCAAGGAGCCAGGGAGGGGCTACGAGCAGTACTTC
size: many; V: TRBV5-6; J: TRBJ2-3; D: .; CDR3: CASSLDSLPPDTQYF; DNA: TGTGCCAGCAGTTTGGACTCCCTCCCCCCAGATACGCAGTATTTT
size: .; V: TRBV5-1; J: TRBJ2-7; D: TRBD1; CDR3: CASSQAGTASYEQYF; DNA: TGCGCCAGCAGTCAGGCCGGGACAGCTTCCTACGAGCAGTACTTC
size: .; V: TRBV15; J: TRBJ1-2; D: .; CDR3: CATSRATDYGYTF; DNA: TGTGCCACCAGCAGAGCTACAGACTATGGCTACACCTTC
size: once; V: TRBV6-4; J: TRBJ1-1; D: .; CDR3: CASSVGPNTEAFF; DNA: TGTGCCAGCAGCGTGGGGCCAAACACTGAAGCTTTCTTT
size: few; V: TRBV6-5; J: TRBJ1-4; D: .; CDR3: CASSYPGTNEKLFF; DNA: TGTGCCAGCAGTTATCCAGGAACTAATGAAAAACTGTTTTTT
size: .; V: TRBV5-4; J: TRBJ1-4; D: .; CDR3: CASSLAGSTNEKLFF; DNA: TGTGCCAGCAGCTTGGCTGGCTCTACTAATGAAAAACTGTTTTTT
size: .; V: TRBV7-9; J: TRBJ2-1; D: TRBD1; CDR3: CASSPPTGPFNEQFF; DNA: TGTGCCAGCAGCCCTCCGACAGGGCCCTTCAATGAGCAGTTCTTC
size: .; V: TRBV4-3; J: TRBJ2-7; D: TRBD1; CDR3: CASSRDRGMSYEQYF; DNA: TGCGCCAGCAGCCGGGACAGGGGCATGTCCTACGAGCAGTACTTC
size: .; V: TRBV6-5; J: TRBJ1-1; D: .; CDR3: CASKWGKEVRTEAFF; DNA: TGTGCCAGCAAGTGGGGAAAGGAGGTAAGGACTGAAGCTTTCTTT
size: .; V: TRBV11-2; J: TRBJ1-2; D: TRBD1; CDR3: CASSLPGTGQLPYGYTF; DNA: TGTGCCAGCAGCCTTCCCGGGACAGGCCAACTCCCCTATGGCTACACCTTC
size: .; V: TRBV21-1; J: TRBJ2-3; D: .; CDR3: CASNTSRPTDTQYF; DNA: TGTGCCAGCAATACTAGCAGGCCCACAGATACGCAGTATTTT